These 20 T cell receptor beta chains came from one sample sequenced in a study of glioma-infiltrating T cells after dendritic cell vaccination. Using immunoSEQ multiplex PCR, the repertoire was profiled, and TCRdb retains in-frame clones only, with some absent. The repertoire consists of roughly 38,000 clones, with approximately 82% occurring once and the leading ten covering more than 7%. The sequencing here drew on blood, taken before dendritic cell vaccination. Receptor source: a human donor with glioblastoma.

This clone has just one count. A junction boundary mismatches the germline segment, possibly from a read error. Here the CDR3 DNA reads TGTGCTAGCAGCTTGGGGACTAGCGGGAGGGGGGACCAGTACTTC. Protein: CASSLGTSGRGDQYF. V is TRBV7-7 and J is TRBJ2-5, with 16 bases matching TRBD2. The V gene's germline CDR1 is SSHAT and CDR2 FNYEAQ (reference sequence). CDR3 size: 15 residues. Looking up the rest from reference TRBV7-7 and TRBJ2-5 gives the full variable domain: GAGVSQSPRYKVTKRGQDVTLRCDPISSHATLYWYQQALGQGPEFLTYFNYEAQPDKSGLPSDRFSAERPEGSISTLTIQRTEQRDSAMYRCASSLGTSGRGDQYFGPGTRLLVL.

The chain couples TRBV25-1 to TRBJ2-7, with TRBD1 matching over 9 bases. This CDR3 has 13 residues. The V gene's germline CDR1 is MGHDK and CDR2 SYGVNS. The trim removed 6 bases at V and 4 bases at J, leaving 4 bases unmatched. CDR3 DNA: TGTGCCAGCAGACAGGGGGCAGGGTACGAGCAGTACTTC. It yields the protein CASRQGAGYEQYF.

V gene TRBV4-1 combines with J gene TRBJ1-5; possibly TRBD1 for D (6 bases). CDR3 length: 14 residues. V lost 4 bases and J 3 bases, leaving 10 bases between the germline ends. Germline CDR1 reads MGHRA; CDR2 reads YSYEKL. The CDR3 sequence: CASSREGVNQPQHF. The CDR3 DNA reads TGCGCCAGCAGCCGGGAGGGGGTCAATCAGCCCCAGCATTTT.

The chain joins TRBV13 to TRBJ2-2; TRBD1 agrees at 7 bases. CDR1 is PRHDT, CDR2 FYEKMQ, per germline (reference sequence). The CDR3 length is 15 residues. V lost 5 bases to trimming and J lost 2 bases; unmatched junction nucleotides: 5. The CDR3 region has the DNA TGTGCCAGCAGCCCGGGACAGATTAACACCGGGGAGCTGTTTTTT. Amino acid sequence: CASSPGQINTGELFF.

In its sample, this clone was seen once. The chain is built from TRBV30 and TRBJ2-3; D may be TRBD1 (6 bases). Germline V gene sequence: CDR1 GTSNPN, CDR2 SVGIG (reference sequence). V dropped 4 bases and J dropped 7 bases, with 9 bases sitting between them. This CDR3 has 11 amino acids. CDR3 sequence: CAWNTGNTQYF. DNA of the CDR3: TGTGCCTGGAATACAGGGAATACGCAGTATTTT.

The chain is built from TRBV29-1 and TRBJ2-3; TRBD2 is a possible D gene (6 bases). Germline V lookup: CDR1 SQVTM, CDR2 ANQGSEA. This CDR3 is built from 16 residues. Trimming removed 5 bases from V and 4 bases from J, with 22 bases in between. The CDR3 protein is CSVKPLSQEGADTQYF. The CDR3 nucleotides read TGCAGCGTTAAACCCCTATCCCAGGAGGGAGCAGATACGCAGTATTTT.

The rearrangement joins TRBV11-1 to TRBJ2-7, with D possibly being TRBD1 (5 bases). Germline loops: CDR1 SGHAT, CDR2 FQDESV (reference sequence). The CDR3 covers 14 residues. V gave up 5 bases and J gave up 3 bases, with 14 bases separating them. CDR3 sequence reads: CASSIDGADYEQYF. CDR3 DNA: TGTGCCAGCAGCATCGATGGGGCCGACTACGAGCAGTACTTC.

This chain links TRBV2 with TRBJ1-5; D perhaps matches TRBD1 (6 bases). This CDR3 spans 15 amino acids. V shed 4 bases and J shed 3 bases, with 13 bases lying between them. Germline V gene sequence: CDR1 SNHLY, CDR2 FYNNEI. This CDR3 reads CASSATGHHNQPQHF. In DNA, the CDR3 is TGTGCCAGCAGTGCAACGGGACACCACAATCAGCCCCAGCATTTT.

The chain employs TRBV7-9 and TRBJ2-3; TRBD1 agrees at 8 bases. CDR1 is SEHNR and CDR2 is FQNEAQ in the germline V gene (reference sequence). J was trimmed by 1 base and V by 5 bases; bases with no gene match: 5. The CDR3 has 15 residues. The CDR3 protein is CASSATGQGTDTQYF. CDR3 coding DNA: TGTGCCAGCAGCGCCACGGGACAGGGCACAGATACGCAGTATTTT. Combining the CDR3 with reference TRBV7-9 and TRBJ2-3 gives the whole variable domain DTGVSQNPRHKITKRGQNVTFRCDPISEHNRLYWYRQTLGQGPEFLTYFQNEAQLEKSRLLSDRFSAERPKGSFSTLEIQRTEQGDSAMYLCASSATGQGTDTQYFGPGTRLTVL.

This sequence joins TRBV27 and TRBJ1-4; 7 nucleotides agree with TRBD1. Trimming cost V 4 bases and J 8 bases; bases outside gene matches: 7. Germline CDR1 reads MNHEY; CDR2 reads SMNVEV (reference sequence). The CDR3 is made up of 14 amino acids. CDR3: CASSSRQGREKLFF. CDR3 sequence (DNA): TGTGCCAGCAGTTCCCGACAGGGTCGCGAAAAACTGTTTTTT. Looking up the rest from reference TRBV27 and TRBJ1-4 gives the full variable domain: EAQVTQNPRYLITVTGKKLTVTCSQNMNHEYMSWYRQDPGLGLRQIYYSMNVEVTDKGDVPEGYKVSRKEKRNFPLILESPSPNQTSLYFCASSSRQGREKLFFGSGTQLSVL.

The chain carries TRBV19 and TRBJ1-6; weak D call: TRBD1 (5 bases). The V gene lost 4 bases and the J gene lost 7 bases, with 14 bases spanning the gap. Germline CDR1 is LNHDA and CDR2 is SQIVND (reference sequence). This CDR3 has 15 residues. CDR3 residues: CASSRGDGENSPLHF. CDR3 sequence (DNA): TGTGCCAGTAGTAGGGGGGACGGAGAAAATTCACCCCTCCACTTT.

J is TRBJ2-5 and V is TRBV19, with 11 bases that match TRBD1. Germline V gene sequence: CDR1 LNHDA, CDR2 SQIVND (reference sequence). This CDR3 has 14 residues. With V trimmed by 6 bases and J by 5 bases, 5 bases remained unmatched. CDR3 DNA sequence: TGTGCCAGTAGGGCCGGGACAGGGGGGGAGACCCAGTACTTC. It translates to CASRAGTGGETQYF.

V is TRBV15 and J is TRBJ2-1; no clear D gene. The CDR3 totals 13 residues. V was shortened by 4 bases and J by 8 bases, with 12 bases between the two germline ends. Per germline, CDR1 LNHNV and CDR2 YYDKDF (reference sequence). CDR3 residues: CATSTSRTDEQFF. Here the CDR3 DNA reads TGTGCCACCAGCACCTCCCGCACAGATGAGCAGTTCTTC.

The chain combines TRBV6-4 with TRBJ2-2; no definite D call. The V end lost 6 bases, the J end lost 0 bases, and 8 bases lay between the germline ends. There are 14 residues in the CDR3. Germline V gene data show CDR1 as MRHNA and CDR2 as SNTAGT. The CDR3 reads CASREIANTGELFF. The DNA for the CDR3 is TGTGCCAGCAGAGAGATTGCGAACACCGGGGAGCTGTTTTTT.

V usage is TRBV5-6 and J usage is TRBJ2-1, with TRBD2 as a possible D gene (6 bases). The CDR3 is made up of 14 amino acids. Trimming took 3 bases from V and 5 from J, leaving 12 bases between them. The germline V gene has CDR1 SGHDT and CDR2 YYEEEE. The CDR3 protein is CASSSLREHNEQFF. In DNA form, the CDR3 reads TGTGCCAGCAGCTCCCTACGGGAGCACAATGAGCAGTTCTTC.

The J gene is TRBJ2-5, the V gene TRBV19, with D maybe TRBD1 (6 bases). The CDR3 has 15 amino acids. The germline V gene has CDR1 LNHDA and CDR2 SQIVND (reference sequence). Trimming removed 7 bases at V and 5 bases at J, with 20 bases between. The CDR3 reads CASTPLGASRETQYF. DNA for the CDR3: TGTGCCAGTACCCCGTTGGGGGCGAGCAGGGAGACCCAGTACTTC.

This sequence joins TRBV10-2 and TRBJ2-3; D is perhaps TRBD1 (5 bases). CDR1 is WSHSY and CDR2 is SAAADI in the germline V gene. V gave up 2 bases and J gave up 2 bases, with 11 bases separating them. The CDR3 has 15 residues. The CDR3 protein is CASSEVGAITDTQYF. DNA for the CDR3: TGCGCCAGCAGTGAGGTAGGGGCCATCACAGATACGCAGTATTTT.

The chain recombines TRBV5-1 with TRBJ1-3; weak D call: TRBD1 (5 bases). V lost 4 bases, J lost 1 base, and 12 bases lay in between. The germline gives CDR1 SGHRS, CDR2 YFSETQ. The CDR3 totals 15 residues. The CDR3 sequence is CASSPRVGSGNTIYF. CDR3 in DNA: TGCGCCAGCAGCCCCAGGGTAGGGTCTGGAAACACCATATATTTT.

A few counts support this clone. This rearrangement joins TRBV27 to TRBJ2-5; D remains unclear. The CDR3 length is 12 residues. Per the germline V gene, CDR1 is MNHEY and CDR2 is SMNVEV (reference sequence). Trimming left V 3 bases short and J 6 bases short, with 8 bases between. This CDR3 reads CASSFDFKTQYF. The CDR3 DNA follows: TGTGCCAGCAGTTTTGACTTTAAGACCCAGTACTTC.

This clone turned up a few times. The rearrangement uses TRBV30 and TRBJ2-7; TRBD1 agrees at 10 bases. Trimming removed 0 bases from V and 6 bases from J; junction bases left unmatched: 8. This CDR3 is 15 amino acids long. Germline CDR1 GTSNPN, CDR2 SVGIG (reference sequence). In DNA, the CDR3 is TGTGCCTGGAGTGTCCCCGGGACAGGGGTCCCCGAGCAGTACTTC. Its translation is CAWSVPGTGVPEQYF.